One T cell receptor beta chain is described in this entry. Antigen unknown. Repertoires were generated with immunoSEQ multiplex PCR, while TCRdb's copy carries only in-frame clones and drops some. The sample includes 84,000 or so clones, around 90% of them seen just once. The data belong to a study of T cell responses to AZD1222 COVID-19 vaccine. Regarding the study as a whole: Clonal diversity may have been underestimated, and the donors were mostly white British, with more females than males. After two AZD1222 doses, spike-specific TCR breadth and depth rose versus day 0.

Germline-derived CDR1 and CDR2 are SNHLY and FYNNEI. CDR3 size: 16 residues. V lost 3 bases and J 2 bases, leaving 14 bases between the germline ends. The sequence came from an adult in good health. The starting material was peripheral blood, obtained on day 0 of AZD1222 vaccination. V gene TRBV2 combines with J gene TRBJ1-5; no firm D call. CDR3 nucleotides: TGTGCCAGCAGTGATGGTGTCCTCGTCGGCAATCAGCCCCAGCATTTT. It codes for CASSDGVLVGNQPQHF. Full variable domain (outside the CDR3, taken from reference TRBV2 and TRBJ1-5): EPEVTQTPSHQVTQMGQEVILRCVPISNHLYFYWYRQILGQKVEFLVSFYNNEISEKSEIFDDQFSVERPDGSNFTLKIRSTKLEDSAMYFCASSDGVLVGNQPQHFGDGTRLSIL.